These 7 T cell receptor beta chains share one sample of origin, sequenced in a study of T-cell reconstitution after alpha-beta-depleted transplantation in children. The authors prepared the TCRbeta library with unique molecular identifiers. Each CDR3 protein gets one entry after TCRdb re-called the PCR reads with MiXCR. Altogether 200,000 to 300,000 distinct CDR3 sequences are present, 7.5% to 9.5% being singletons, with the ten largest covering 5% to 8%. This specimen was PBMCs, mostly from graft donor cells, taken 180 days after TCRalphabeta/CD19-depleted stem cell transplant. The receptors here all came from a male patient under 18 who had a stem cell transplant for acute lymphoblastic leukemia, so the T cells may come from the graft donor.

The sample holds many counts of this clonotype. CDR3 residues: CASSLSRTGLNQPQHF. In nucleotides, the CDR3 is TGTGCCAGCAGCTTATCCAGGACAGGCCTCAATCAGCCCCAGCATTTT. The chain links TRBV7-9 to TRBJ1-5, with 7 bases fitting TRBD1. V dropped 2 bases and J dropped 3; count of bases not matched to a gene: 7. CDR3 length: 16 residues. Germline lookup yields CDR1 SEHNR and CDR2 FQNEAQ (reference sequence). Based on the CDR3 plus reference TRBV7-9 and TRBJ1-5, the full variable domain is DTGVSQNPRHKITKRGQNVTFRCDPISEHNRLYWYRQTLGQGPEFLTYFQNEAQLEKSRLLSDRFSAERPKGSFSTLEIQRTEQGDSAMYLCASSLSRTGLNQPQHFGDGTRLSIL.

This clonotype was counted a few times. The CDR3 DNA reads as TGCGCCAGCAGCCAAGATTGGGGGTTGAGCAATTCACCCCTCCACTTT. It codes for CASSQDWGLSNSPLHF. This chain uses TRBV4-3 with TRBJ1-6; TRBD1 is a possible D gene (5 bases). CDR3 size: 16 residues. V was cut by 0 bases and J by 7 bases, with 13 bases left in between. Germline CDR1 and CDR2: LGHNA and YSLEER.

This clonotype was seen at least ten times. The chain links TRBV5-1 to TRBJ2-7; the match to TRBD1 covers 9 bases. The CDR3 covers 13 residues. Germline loops: CDR1 SGHRS, CDR2 YFSETQ. The ends lost 3 bases at V and 5 bases at J; junction bases unmatched: 3. The CDR3 region has the DNA TGCGCCAGCAGCTGGGACAGGGTACACGAGCAGTACTTC. Translating gives CASSWDRVHEQYF.

This clonotype has ten or more counts. The gene calls are TRBV7-2 and TRBJ2-1, with a weak D call TRBD2 (6 bases). The CDR3 consists of 16 residues. Looked up from germline, CDR1 is SGHTA and CDR2 is FQGNSA. V lost 1 base, J lost 9 bases, and 19 bases lay in between. CDR3 region: CASSLVAGPRSVEQFF. As DNA, the CDR3 is TGTGCCAGCAGCTTAGTTGCGGGACCCCGCTCTGTTGAGCAGTTCTTC.

The chain links TRBV11-2 to TRBJ1-1; tentatively, D is TRBD1 (6 bases). Trimming shortened V by 5 bases and J by 0 bases, and 13 bases separated the two germline ends. The CDR3 consists of 15 residues. Germline values: CDR1 SGHAT, CDR2 FQNNGV. The CDR3 loop is CASSGRQVMNTEAFF. CDR3 in DNA: TGTGCCAGCAGCGGTAGACAGGTGATGAACACTGAAGCTTTCTTT.

The chain couples TRBV20-1 to TRBJ2-1; 7 nucleotides line up with TRBD2. Per germline, CDR1 DFQATT and CDR2 SNEGSKA (reference sequence). V shed 0 bases, J shed 4 bases, and the junction held 9 bases outside the gene matches. The CDR3 extends over 16 amino acids. The CDR3 here is CSARDPTSLPYNEQFF. CDR3 sequence (DNA): TGCAGTGCTAGAGATCCGACTAGCCTACCTTACAATGAGCAGTTCTTC.

For this clonotype: Since a much larger clone is just one base distant, this may be a read error. The chain uses TRBV5-5 and TRBJ1-5; 9 bases agree with TRBD1. CDR3 length: 16 amino acids. Losses at the gene ends were 0 bases for V and 6 bases for J; bases not matched to a gene: 7. The germline V gene has CDR1 SGHKS and CDR2 YYEKEE (reference sequence). The CDR3: CASSLVTGGVSQPQHF. Written as DNA, the CDR3 is TGTGCCAGCAGCTTGGTGACAGGGGGGGTAAGTCAGCCCCAGCATTTT.